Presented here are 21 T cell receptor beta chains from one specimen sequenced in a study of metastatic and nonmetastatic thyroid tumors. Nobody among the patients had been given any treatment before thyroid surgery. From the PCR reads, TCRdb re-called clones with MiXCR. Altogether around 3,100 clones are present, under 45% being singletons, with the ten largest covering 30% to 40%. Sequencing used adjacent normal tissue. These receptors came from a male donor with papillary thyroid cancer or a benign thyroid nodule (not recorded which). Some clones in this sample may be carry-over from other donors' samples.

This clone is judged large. This CDR3 is CSARDQGRGRLTEAFF. The DNA for the CDR3 is TGCAGTGCTAGAGATCAAGGGCGAGGGAGGCTCACTGAAGCTTTCTTT. The chain links TRBV20-1 to TRBJ1-1; no definite D call. Germline V gene data show CDR1 as DFQATT and CDR2 as SNEGSKA (reference sequence). The CDR3 is made up of 16 amino acids. The germline V and J ends were trimmed by 0 bases and 4 bases, with 18 bases remaining between them.

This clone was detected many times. In DNA, the CDR3 is TGTGCCAGCAGTCCCCTTTTGGGGAGGTACGAGCAGTACTTC. As protein: CASSPLLGRYEQYF. The chain employs TRBV28 and TRBJ2-7; the D gene is possibly TRBD2 (6 bases). Looked up from germline, CDR1 is MDHEN and CDR2 is SYDVKM. V gave up 5 bases and J gave up 4 bases, with 15 bases separating them. The CDR3 is 14 residues long.

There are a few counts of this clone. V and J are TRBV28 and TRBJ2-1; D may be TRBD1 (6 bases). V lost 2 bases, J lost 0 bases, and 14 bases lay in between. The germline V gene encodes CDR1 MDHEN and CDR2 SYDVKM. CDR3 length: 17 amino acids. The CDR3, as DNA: TGTGCCAGCAGTTTAATCCCAGGGGCGAGCTCCTACAATGAGCAGTTCTTC. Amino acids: CASSLIPGASSYNEQFF.

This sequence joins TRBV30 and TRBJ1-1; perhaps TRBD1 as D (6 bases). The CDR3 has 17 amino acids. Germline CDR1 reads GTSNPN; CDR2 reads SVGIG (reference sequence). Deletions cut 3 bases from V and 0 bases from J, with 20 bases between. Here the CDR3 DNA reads TGTGCCTGGAGACCAGTGGGGGCAGTGAACATGAACACTGAAGCTTTCTTT. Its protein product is CAWRPVGAVNMNTEAFF.

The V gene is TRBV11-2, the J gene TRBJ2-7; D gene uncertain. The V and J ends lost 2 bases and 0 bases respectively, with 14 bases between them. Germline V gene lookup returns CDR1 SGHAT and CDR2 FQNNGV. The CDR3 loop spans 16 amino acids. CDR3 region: CASSLFSRALSYEQYF. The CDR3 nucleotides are TGTGCCAGCAGCTTATTTTCCAGAGCTCTCTCCTACGAGCAGTACTTC.

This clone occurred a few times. The CDR3 here is CSARGLQGKGPGYTF. The CDR3 coding sequence is TGCAGTGCTAGAGGCTTACAGGGGAAAGGCCCTGGCTACACCTTC. The V gene is TRBV20-1, the J gene TRBJ1-2; 7 positions agree with TRBD1. The V segment lost 1 base and the J segment 7 bases; nucleotides outside the gene matches: 12. There are 15 residues in the CDR3. Germline-derived CDR1 and CDR2 are DFQATT and SNEGSKA (reference sequence).

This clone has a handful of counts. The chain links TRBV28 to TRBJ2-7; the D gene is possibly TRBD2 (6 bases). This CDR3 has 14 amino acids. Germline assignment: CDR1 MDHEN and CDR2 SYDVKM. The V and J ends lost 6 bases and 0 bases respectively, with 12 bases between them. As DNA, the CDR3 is TGTGCCAGCAGCGGGGGACGCAGCTCCTACGAGCAGTACTTC. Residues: CASSGGRSSYEQYF.

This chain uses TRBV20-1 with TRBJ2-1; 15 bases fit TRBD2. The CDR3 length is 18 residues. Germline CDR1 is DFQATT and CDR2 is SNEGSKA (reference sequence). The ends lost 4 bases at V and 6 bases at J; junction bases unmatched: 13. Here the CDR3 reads CSATGTSGRTTRSNEQFF. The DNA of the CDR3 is TGCAGTGCTACCGGGACTAGCGGGAGGACAACTCGGAGCAATGAGCAGTTCTTC.

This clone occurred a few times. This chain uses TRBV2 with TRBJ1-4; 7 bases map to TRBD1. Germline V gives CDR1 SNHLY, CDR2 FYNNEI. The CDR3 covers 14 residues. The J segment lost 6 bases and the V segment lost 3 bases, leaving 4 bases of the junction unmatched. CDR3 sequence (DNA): TGTGCCAGCAGTGAGGACAGGAGGGATGAAAAACTGTTTTTT. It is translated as CASSEDRRDEKLFF.

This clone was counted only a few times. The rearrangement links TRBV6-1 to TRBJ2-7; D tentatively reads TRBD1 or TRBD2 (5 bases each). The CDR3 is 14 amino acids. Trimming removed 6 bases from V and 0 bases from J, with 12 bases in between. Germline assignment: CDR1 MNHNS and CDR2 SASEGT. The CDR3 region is CASRIRDLSYEQYF. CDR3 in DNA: TGTGCCAGCAGAATCCGGGACCTCTCCTACGAGCAGTACTTC.

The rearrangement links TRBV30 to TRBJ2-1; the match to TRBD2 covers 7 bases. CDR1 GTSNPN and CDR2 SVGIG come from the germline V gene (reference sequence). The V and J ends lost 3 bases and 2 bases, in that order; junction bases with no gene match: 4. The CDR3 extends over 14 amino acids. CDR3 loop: CAWRGAGPYNEQFF. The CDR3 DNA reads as TGTGCCTGGAGGGGAGCGGGACCCTACAATGAGCAGTTCTTC.

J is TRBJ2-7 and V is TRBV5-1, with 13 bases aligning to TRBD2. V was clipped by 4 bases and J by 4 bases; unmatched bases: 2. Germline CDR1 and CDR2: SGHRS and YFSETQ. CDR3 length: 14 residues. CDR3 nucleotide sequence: TGCGCCAGCAGCAAGGGACTAGCGGGGTACGAGCAGTACTTC. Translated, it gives CASSKGLAGYEQYF.

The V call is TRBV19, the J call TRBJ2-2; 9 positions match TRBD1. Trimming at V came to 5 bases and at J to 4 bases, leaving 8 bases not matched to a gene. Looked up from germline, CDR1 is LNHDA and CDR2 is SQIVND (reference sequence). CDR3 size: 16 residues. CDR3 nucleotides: TGTGCCAGTAGTGCCTGGACAGGGGACATCACCGGGGAGCTGTTTTTT. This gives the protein CASSAWTGDITGELFF.

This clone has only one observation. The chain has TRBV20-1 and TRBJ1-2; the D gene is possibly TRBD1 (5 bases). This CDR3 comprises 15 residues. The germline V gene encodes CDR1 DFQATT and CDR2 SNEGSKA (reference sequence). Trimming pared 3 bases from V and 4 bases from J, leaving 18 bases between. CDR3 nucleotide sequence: TGCAGTGCTAGCCTCGCCAGGGTAGTAGGCTATGGCTACACCTTC. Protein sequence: CSASLARVVGYGYTF.

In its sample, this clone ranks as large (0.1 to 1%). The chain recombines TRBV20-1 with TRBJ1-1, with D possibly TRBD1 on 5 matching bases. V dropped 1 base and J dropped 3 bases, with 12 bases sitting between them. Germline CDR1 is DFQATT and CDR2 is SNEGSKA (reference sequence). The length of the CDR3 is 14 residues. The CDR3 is CSARGDRGDTEAFF. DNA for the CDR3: TGCAGTGCTAGAGGGGACCGTGGGGACACTGAAGCTTTCTTT.

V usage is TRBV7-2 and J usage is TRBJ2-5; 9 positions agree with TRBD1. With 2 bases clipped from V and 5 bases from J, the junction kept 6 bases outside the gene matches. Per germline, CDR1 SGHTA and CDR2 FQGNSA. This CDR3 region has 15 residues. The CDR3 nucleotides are TGTGCCAGCAGCTTAACAGGGGGCGCGGGGGAGACCCAGTACTTC. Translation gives CASSLTGGAGETQYF.

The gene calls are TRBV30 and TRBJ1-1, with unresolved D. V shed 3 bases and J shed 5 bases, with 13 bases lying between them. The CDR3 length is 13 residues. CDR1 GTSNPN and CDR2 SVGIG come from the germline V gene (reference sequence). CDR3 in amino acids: CAWRGKGWTEAFF. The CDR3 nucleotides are TGTGCCTGGAGGGGGAAGGGATGGACTGAAGCTTTCTTT. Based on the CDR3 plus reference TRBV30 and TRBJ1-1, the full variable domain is SQTIHQWPATLVQPVGSPLSLECTVEGTSNPNLYWYRQAAGRGLQLLFYSVGIGQISSEVPQNLSASRPQDRQFILSSKKLLLSDSGFYLCAWRGKGWTEAFFGQGTRLTVV.

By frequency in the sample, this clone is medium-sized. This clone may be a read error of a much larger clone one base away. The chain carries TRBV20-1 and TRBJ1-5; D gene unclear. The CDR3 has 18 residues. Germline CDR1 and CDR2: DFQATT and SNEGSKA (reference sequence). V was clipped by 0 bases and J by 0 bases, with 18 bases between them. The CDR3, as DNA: TGCAGTGCTAGAGATTTGCAGGTGCCAAATTATAGCAATCAGCCCCAGCATTTT. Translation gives CSARDLQVPNYSNQPQHF.

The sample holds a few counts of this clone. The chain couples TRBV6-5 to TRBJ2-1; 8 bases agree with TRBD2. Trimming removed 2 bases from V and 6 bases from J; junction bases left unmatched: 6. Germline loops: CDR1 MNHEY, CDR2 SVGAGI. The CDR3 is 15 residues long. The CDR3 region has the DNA TGTGCCAGCAGTTACCCGGGACTAGATGGCAATGAGCAGTTCTTC. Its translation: CASSYPGLDGNEQFF.

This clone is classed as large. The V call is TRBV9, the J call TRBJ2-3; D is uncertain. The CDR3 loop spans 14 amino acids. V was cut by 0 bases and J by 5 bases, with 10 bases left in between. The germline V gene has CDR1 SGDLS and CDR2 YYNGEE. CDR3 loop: CASSVDILEDTQYF. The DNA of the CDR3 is TGTGCCAGCAGCGTAGACATCCTGGAAGATACGCAGTATTTT.

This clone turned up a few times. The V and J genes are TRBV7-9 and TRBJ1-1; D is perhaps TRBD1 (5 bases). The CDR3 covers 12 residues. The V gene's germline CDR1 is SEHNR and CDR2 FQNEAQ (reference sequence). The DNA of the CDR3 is TGTGAAGGCAGCTTCAGGGAAGCGGAAGCTTTCTTT. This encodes CEGSFREAEAFF.